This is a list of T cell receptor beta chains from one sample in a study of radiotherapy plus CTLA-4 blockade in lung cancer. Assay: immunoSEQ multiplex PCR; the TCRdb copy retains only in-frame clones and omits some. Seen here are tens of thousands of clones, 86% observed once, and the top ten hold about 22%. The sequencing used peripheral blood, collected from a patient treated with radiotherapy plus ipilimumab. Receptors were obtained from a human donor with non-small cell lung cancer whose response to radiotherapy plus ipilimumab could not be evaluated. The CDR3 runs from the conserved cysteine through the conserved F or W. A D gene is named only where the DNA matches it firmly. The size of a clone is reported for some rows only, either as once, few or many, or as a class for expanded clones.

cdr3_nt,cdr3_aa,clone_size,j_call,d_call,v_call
TGCACCAGGACTGGTTTGCACAGGGATACTCCTGACAATGAGCAGTTCTTC,CTRTGLHRDTPDNEQFF,.,TRBJ2-1,.,TRBV1
TGTGCCAGCAGTTTCATCAGCGGCCTTTTCCAGTTCTTC,CASSFISGLFQFF,.,TRBJ2-1,.,TRBV25-1
TGTGCCAGCAGCCCGGACAGGGAGAATCAGCCCCAGCATTTT,CASSPDRENQPQHF,.,TRBJ1-5,TRBD1,TRBV28
TGTGCCAGCAGCTTATCGGACAGGGGCGAGACCCAGTACTTC,CASSLSDRGETQYF,.,TRBJ2-5,TRBD1,TRBV7-8
TGTGCCAGCAGTTCTGGGCTAGCGGCAAATGAGCAGTTCTTC,CASSSGLAANEQFF,.,TRBJ2-1,TRBD2,TRBV28
TGCAGCGGAGCGGGGTACAGGGAGACCCAGTACTTC,CSGAGYRETQYF,.,TRBJ2-5,TRBD2,TRBV29-1
TGTGCCAGCAGGGATGGAAGGGCTAGCGGGAGACCCAGCAATGAGCAGTTCTTC,CASRDGRASGRPSNEQFF,.,TRBJ2-1,TRBD2,TRBV5-4
TGTGCCAGCTCACCAAGTGGGAGGGAGCAGTTCTTC,CASSPSGREQFF,.,TRBJ2-1,.,TRBV18
TGTGCCAGCTCATCCCTAGCGGGGGGGCGTGATGAGCAGTTCTTC,CASSSLAGGRDEQFF,.,TRBJ2-1,TRBD2,TRBV18
TGTGCTAGTGGTTTGTTGTTAGGCAGGGGTAGAAGCAGCTACACCTTC,CASGLLLGRGRSSYTF,.,TRBJ1-2,.,TRBV12-5
TGCGCCAGCAGCCAAGATACGGGGGTTGCGGCCCGGGGGACAGATACGCAGTATTTT,CASSQDTGVAARGTDTQYF,once,TRBJ2-3,.,TRBV4-3
TGCGCCAGCAGTGGGGGCGTTGTCGACGAGCAGTACTTC,CASSGGVVDEQYF,.,TRBJ2-7,.,TRBV10-2
TGTGCCAGCAGTAACCCGGTTCCCGGACAGGGCTCTGGCTACACCTTC,CASSNPVPGQGSGYTF,.,TRBJ1-2,TRBD1,TRBV28
TGTGCCAGCAGCCCCGCGTCCTACGAGCAGTACTTC,CASSPASYEQYF,.,TRBJ2-7,.,TRBV7-9
TGCGCCAGCAGCTTGGACCCCAGGGAGCCCCAGCATTTT,CASSLDPREPQHF,.,TRBJ1-5,.,TRBV5-1
TGTGCCAGCTCACTACAGGCGGAGGGAGCTTTCTTT,CASSLQAEGAFF,.,TRBJ1-1,.,TRBV18
TGCGCCAGCAGCTTACAGGGGCGCCTGGGGACTGAAGCTTTCTTT,CASSLQGRLGTEAFF,.,TRBJ1-1,TRBD1,TRBV5-1
TGTGCCAGCACCCGGACAGATTCGAGCTCCTACGAGCAGTACTTC,CASTRTDSSSYEQYF,.,TRBJ2-7,.,TRBV6-1
TGTGCCATCAAAGGCACCACAGCCCATGGCTACACCTTC,CAIKGTTAHGYTF,.,TRBJ1-2,.,TRBV10-3
TGTGCCAGCAGTTTAGGCCAGGGGGCCTACGAGCAGTACTTC,CASSLGQGAYEQYF,.,TRBJ2-7,TRBD1,TRBV28
TGTGCCAGCAGCTTAGAATACAGGGGGCGTGAAGCCGAGCAGTACTTC,CASSLEYRGREAEQYF,.,TRBJ2-7,TRBD1,TRBV11-3
TGCGCCAGCAGCCAAACCAGTCAGGGGGTTGGGACTGAAGCTTTCTTT,CASSQTSQGVGTEAFF,.,TRBJ1-1,TRBD1,TRBV4-1
TGTGCCAGCAGCCTACTGTGGGGAGTGAACAATGAGCAGTTCTTC,CASSLLWGVNNEQFF,.,TRBJ2-1,.,TRBV21-1
TGTGCCAGCGGCCGAACTGGGGCAAGGTCTGGGGCCAACGTCCTGACTTTC,CASGRTGARSGANVLTF,.,TRBJ2-6,.,TRBV25-1
TGTGCCAGCAGTTTCCCGGGACAGGGGGTCTATGAGCAGTTCTTC,CASSFPGQGVYEQFF,few,TRBJ2-1,TRBD1,TRBV6-6
TGTGCCAGCAGCTTCACAGGGGGCCTTTATAGCAATCAGCCCCAGCATTTT,CASSFTGGLYSNQPQHF,.,TRBJ1-5,TRBD1,TRBV11-3
TGCGCCAGCAGCTTGTTACAGGGAACGAACAATGAGCAGTTCTTC,CASSLLQGTNNEQFF,.,TRBJ2-1,.,TRBV5-1
TGTGCCAGCAGTTTACAGGGGGCGCAGGTCTATGGCTACACCTTC,CASSLQGAQVYGYTF,.,TRBJ1-2,TRBD1,TRBV27
TGTGCCAGCAGCTTAACTGGGACTAGCGGGCGAGGAGATACGCAGTATTTT,CASSLTGTSGRGDTQYF,.,TRBJ2-3,TRBD2,TRBV7-9
TGTGCCAGCAGCTTAGATCGGCTAGAATACAATGAGCAGTTCTTC,CASSLDRLEYNEQFF,.,TRBJ2-1,.,TRBV11-2
TGTGCCAGCAGTGGGGACAGGGGGTTCGAGCAGCACTTC,CASSGDRGFEQHF,.,TRBJ2-7,TRBD1,TRBV6-1
TGTGCCAGCAGCCCTAGCTCGGGGACCCAGTACTTC,CASSPSSGTQYF,.,TRBJ2-5,.,TRBV7-2
TGCGCCAGCAGCTTGGGAGGGCAGGGGGCGACAGATACGCAGTATTTT,CASSLGGQGATDTQYF,.,TRBJ2-3,TRBD1,TRBV5-1
TGTGCCAGCAGCGTCGGGACTAGCGGGAGAGTAGCCAAAAACATTCAGTACTTC,CASSVGTSGRVAKNIQYF,.,TRBJ2-4,TRBD2,TRBV5-6
TGTGCCAGCAGCCACCCGGACAGGCGACGGGGTGGCTACACCTTC,CASSHPDRRRGGYTF,.,TRBJ1-2,TRBD1,TRBV6-6
TGCGCCAGCAGTGAGTCGAAGGGGGCGCGAGTCAATGAGCAGTTCTTC,CASSESKGARVNEQFF,.,TRBJ2-1,TRBD1,TRBV10-1
TGTGCCAGCAGCCAAGATGGGGGCCAGCCCCAGCATTTT,CASSQDGGQPQHF,.,TRBJ1-5,.,TRBV4-2
TGTGCCAGCAGCCGCTCCGGGACAGGCTCTGGAAACACCATATATTTT,CASSRSGTGSGNTIYF,once,TRBJ1-3,TRBD1,TRBV7-2
TGTGCCAGCACCCGGGAGAGGAGCTCCTACGAGCAGTACTTC,CASTRERSSYEQYF,few,TRBJ2-7,.,TRBV2
TGTGCCAGCAGTTTAAACGGACAGGGAAATAACTATGGCTACACCTTC,CASSLNGQGNNYGYTF,.,TRBJ1-2,TRBD1,TRBV28
TGTGCCAGCAGCTTAGTTAGGGGGGGCACTGAAGCTTTCTTT,CASSLVRGGTEAFF,.,TRBJ1-1,.,TRBV28
TGCGCCAGCAGTCAATCGGGGGGGTTCGGGGCAGCTATTTACTCTGGAAACACCATATATTTT,CASSQSGGFGAAIYSGNTIYF,.,TRBJ1-3,.,TRBV23-1
TGTGCCAGCAGTGAGTCCAGGGCAGGGACCCAGTACTTC,CASSESRAGTQYF,.,TRBJ2-5,.,TRBV2
TGCGCCAGCAGCTGGTTTAGCGGGGGAGTCAACGAGCAGTACTTC,CASSWFSGGVNEQYF,.,TRBJ2-7,TRBD2,TRBV5-1
TGCGCCAGCAGCCAAGACCCAGGATCAGGGAACTATGGCTACACCTTC,CASSQDPGSGNYGYTF,few,TRBJ1-2,.,TRBV4-3
TGCAGCGTTCTTGGACAGGGGGCGGGGGAGCAGTACTTC,CSVLGQGAGEQYF,.,TRBJ2-7,TRBD1,TRBV29-1
TGTGCCAGCAGCTTAGGGACAGTTAGCAATCAGCCCCAGCATTTT,CASSLGTVSNQPQHF,.,TRBJ1-5,.,TRBV7-2
TGTGCCAGCAGCCCCAAGGGGGGGGGAACTGAAGCTTTCTTT,CASSPKGGGTEAFF,.,TRBJ1-1,.,TRBV11-2